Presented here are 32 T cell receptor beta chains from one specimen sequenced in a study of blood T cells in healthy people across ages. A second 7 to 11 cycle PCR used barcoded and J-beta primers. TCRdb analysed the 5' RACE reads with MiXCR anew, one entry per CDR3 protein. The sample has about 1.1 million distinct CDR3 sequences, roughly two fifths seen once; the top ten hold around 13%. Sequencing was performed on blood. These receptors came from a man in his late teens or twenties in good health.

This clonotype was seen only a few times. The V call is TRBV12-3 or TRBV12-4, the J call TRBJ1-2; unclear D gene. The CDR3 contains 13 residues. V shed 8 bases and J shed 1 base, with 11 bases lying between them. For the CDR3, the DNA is TGTGCCAGCGGGAATCAGATTAACTATGGCTACACCTTC. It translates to CASGNQINYGYTF.

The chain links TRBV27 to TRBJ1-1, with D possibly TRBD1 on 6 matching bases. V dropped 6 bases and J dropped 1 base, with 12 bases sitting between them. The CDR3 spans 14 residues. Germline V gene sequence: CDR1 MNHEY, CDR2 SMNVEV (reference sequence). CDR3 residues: CASSWTAKNTEAFF. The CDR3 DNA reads TGTGCCAGCAGCTGGACAGCGAAGAACACTGAAGCTTTCTTT.

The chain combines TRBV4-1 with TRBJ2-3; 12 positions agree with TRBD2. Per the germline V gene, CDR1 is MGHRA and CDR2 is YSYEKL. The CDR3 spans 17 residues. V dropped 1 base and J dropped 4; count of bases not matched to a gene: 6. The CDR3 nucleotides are TGCGCCAGCAGCCAAGTCAGGCTAGCGGGGGGGGCAGATACGCAGTATTTT. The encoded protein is CASSQVRLAGGADTQYF.

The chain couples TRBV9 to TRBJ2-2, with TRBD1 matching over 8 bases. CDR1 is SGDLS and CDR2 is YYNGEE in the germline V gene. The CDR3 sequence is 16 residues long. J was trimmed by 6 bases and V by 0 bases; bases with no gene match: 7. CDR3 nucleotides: TGTGCCAGCAGCGTAGATGGCAGGGGGCTTGCCGGGGAGCTGTTTTTT. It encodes CASSVDGRGLAGELFF. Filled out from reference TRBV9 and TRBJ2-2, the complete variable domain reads DSGVTQTPKHLITATGQRVTLRCSPRSGDLSVYWYQQSLDQGLQFLIQYYNGEERAKGNILERFSAQQFPDLHSELNLSSLELGDSALYFCASSVDGRGLAGELFFGEGSRLTVL.

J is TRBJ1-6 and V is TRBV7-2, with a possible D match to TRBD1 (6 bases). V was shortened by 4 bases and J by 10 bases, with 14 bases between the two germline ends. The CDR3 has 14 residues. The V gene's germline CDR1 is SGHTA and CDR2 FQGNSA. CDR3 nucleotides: TGTGCCAGCAGCTACGGACAGCCCCCATCACCCCTCCACTTT. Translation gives CASSYGQPPSPLHF.

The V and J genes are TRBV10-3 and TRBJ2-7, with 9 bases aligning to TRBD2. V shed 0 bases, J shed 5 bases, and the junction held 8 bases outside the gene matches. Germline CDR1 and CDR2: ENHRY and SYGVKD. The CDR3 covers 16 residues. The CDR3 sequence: CAISESISGGTDEQYF. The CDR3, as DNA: TGTGCCATCAGTGAGTCGATAAGCGGGGGGACCGACGAGCAGTACTTC.

CDR3 nucleotide sequence: TGTGCCAGCAGTTACCCGTCAGGGTATCAAGGCTACACCTTC. Its translation: CASSYPSGYQGYTF. This chain connects TRBV6-2 or TRBV6-3 to TRBJ1-2, with D possibly matching TRBD1 (5 bases). The CDR3 totals 14 residues. The germline gives CDR1 MNHEY, CDR2 SVGEGT. V lost 2 bases and J lost 8, with 15 bases in between.

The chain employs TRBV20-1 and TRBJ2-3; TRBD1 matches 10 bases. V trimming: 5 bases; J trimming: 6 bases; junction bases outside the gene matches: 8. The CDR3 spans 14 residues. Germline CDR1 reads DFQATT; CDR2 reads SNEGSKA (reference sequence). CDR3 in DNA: TGCAGTGCTGGTTGGGGACAGGGGAAGGATACGCAGTATTTT. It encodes CSAGWGQGKDTQYF.

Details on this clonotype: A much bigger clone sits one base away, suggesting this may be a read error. Here the CDR3 reads CASGLTGTYGYTF. The DNA of the CDR3 is TGTGCCAGCGGCTTAACCGGGACCTATGGCTACACCTTC. The chain combines TRBV7-9 with TRBJ1-2, with TRBD1 as a possible D gene (5 bases). CDR3 length: 13 residues. Germline V gives CDR1 SEHNR, CDR2 FQNEAQ (reference sequence).

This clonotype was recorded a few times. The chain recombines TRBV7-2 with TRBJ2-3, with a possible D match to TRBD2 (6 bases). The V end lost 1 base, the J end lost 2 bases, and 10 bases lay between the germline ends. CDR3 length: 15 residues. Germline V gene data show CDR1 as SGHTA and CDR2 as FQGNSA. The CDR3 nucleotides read TGTGCCAGCAGCTTAGGACTAGTTTACACAGATACGCAGTATTTT. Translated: CASSLGLVYTDTQYF.

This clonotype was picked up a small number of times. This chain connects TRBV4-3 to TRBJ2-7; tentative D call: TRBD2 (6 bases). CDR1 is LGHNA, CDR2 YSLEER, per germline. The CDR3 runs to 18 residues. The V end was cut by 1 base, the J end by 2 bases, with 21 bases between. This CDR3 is CASSQVSSTGTGTYEQYF. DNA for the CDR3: TGCGCCAGCAGCCAAGTATCGTCCACCGGGACTGGGACCTACGAGCAGTACTTC.

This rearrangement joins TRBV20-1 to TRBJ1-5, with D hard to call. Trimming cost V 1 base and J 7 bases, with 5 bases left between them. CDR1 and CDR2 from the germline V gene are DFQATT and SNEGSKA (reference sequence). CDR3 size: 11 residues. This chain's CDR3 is CSARVGQPQHF. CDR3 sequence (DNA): TGCAGTGCTAGAGTCGGCCAGCCCCAGCATTTT.

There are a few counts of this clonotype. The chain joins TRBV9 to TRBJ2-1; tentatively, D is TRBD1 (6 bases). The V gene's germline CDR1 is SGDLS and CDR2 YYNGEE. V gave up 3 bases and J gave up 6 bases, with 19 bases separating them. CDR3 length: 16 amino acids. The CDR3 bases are TGTGCCAGCAGCGCCGGTCAACAGGGATTCCTCAATGAGCAGTTCTTC. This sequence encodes CASSAGQQGFLNEQFF.

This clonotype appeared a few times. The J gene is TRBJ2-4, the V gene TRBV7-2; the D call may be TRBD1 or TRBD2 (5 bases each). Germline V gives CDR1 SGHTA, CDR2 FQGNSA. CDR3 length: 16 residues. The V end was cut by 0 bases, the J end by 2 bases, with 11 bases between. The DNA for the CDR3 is TGTGCCAGCAGCTTAGCCAGAGGGGTCACCAAAAACATTCAGTACTTC. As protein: CASSLARGVTKNIQYF.

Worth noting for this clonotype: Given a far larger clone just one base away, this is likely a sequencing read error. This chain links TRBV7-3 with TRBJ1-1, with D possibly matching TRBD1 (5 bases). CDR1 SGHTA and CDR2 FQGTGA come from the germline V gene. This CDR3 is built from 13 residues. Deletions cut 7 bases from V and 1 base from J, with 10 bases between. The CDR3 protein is CASNFGGNTEAFF. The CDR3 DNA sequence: TGTGCCAGCAACTTTGGGGGGAACACTGAAGCTTTCTTT.

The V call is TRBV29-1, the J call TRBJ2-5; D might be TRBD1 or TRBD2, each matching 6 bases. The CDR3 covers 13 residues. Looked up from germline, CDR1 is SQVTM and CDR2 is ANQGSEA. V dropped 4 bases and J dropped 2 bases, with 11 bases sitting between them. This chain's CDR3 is CSVARGPQETQYF. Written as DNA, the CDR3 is TGCAGCGTTGCTCGGGGGCCACAAGAGACCCAGTACTTC.

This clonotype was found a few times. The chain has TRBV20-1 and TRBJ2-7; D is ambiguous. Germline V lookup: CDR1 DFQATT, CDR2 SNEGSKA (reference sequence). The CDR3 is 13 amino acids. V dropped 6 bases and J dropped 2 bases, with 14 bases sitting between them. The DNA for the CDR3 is TGCAGTGCCGCTCCGGCCCTCGCCTACGAGCAGTACTTC. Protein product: CSAAPALAYEQYF.

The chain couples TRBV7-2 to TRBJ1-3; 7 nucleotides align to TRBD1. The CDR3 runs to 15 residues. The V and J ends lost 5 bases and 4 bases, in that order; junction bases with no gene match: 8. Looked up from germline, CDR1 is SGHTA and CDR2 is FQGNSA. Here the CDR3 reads CASSPTGSGGNTIYF. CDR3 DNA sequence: TGTGCCAGCAGCCCGACAGGGTCCGGGGGAAACACCATATATTTT.

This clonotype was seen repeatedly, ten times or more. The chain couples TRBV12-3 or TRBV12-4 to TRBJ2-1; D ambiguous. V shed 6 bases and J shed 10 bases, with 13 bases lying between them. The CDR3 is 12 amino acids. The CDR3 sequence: CASSFRRREQFF. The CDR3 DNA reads TGTGCCAGCAGCTTCAGACGGCGGGAGCAGTTCTTC.

CDR3 sequence: CASNDGALYQPQHF. Written as DNA, the CDR3 is TGTGCCAGTAACGACGGGGCACTTTATCAGCCCCAGCATTTT. The chain uses TRBV19 and TRBJ1-5, with a weak D call TRBD1 (5 bases). CDR1 is LNHDA, CDR2 SQIVND, per germline (reference sequence). This CDR3 spans 14 amino acids. Deletions cut 7 bases from V and 5 bases from J, with 15 bases between.

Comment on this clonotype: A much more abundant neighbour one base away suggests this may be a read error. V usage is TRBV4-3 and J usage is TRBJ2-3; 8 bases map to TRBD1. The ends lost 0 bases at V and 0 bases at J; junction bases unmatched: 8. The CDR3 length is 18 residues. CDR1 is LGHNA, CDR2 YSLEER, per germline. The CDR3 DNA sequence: TGCGCCAGCAGCCAAGATCCCCCTGACAGGGGTAGCACAGATACGCAGTATTTT. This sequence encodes CASSQDPPDRGSTDTQYF.

CDR3 amino acids: CASSLKGDNQPQHF. In DNA, the CDR3 is TGTGCCAGCTCACTGAAGGGTGACAATCAGCCCCAGCATTTT. The chain has TRBV18 and TRBJ1-5; D unresolved. Germline-derived CDR1 and CDR2 are KGHSH and LQKENI. CDR3 length equals 14 residues. V was shortened by 4 bases and J by 3 bases, with 10 bases between the two germline ends.

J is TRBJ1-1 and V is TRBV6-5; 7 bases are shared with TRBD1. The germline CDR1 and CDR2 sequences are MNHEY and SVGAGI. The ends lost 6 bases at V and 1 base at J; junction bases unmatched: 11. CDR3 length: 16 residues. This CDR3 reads CASRSGQTIPNTEAFF. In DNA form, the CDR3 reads TGTGCCAGCAGATCGGGACAGACGATTCCGAACACTGAAGCTTTCTTT.

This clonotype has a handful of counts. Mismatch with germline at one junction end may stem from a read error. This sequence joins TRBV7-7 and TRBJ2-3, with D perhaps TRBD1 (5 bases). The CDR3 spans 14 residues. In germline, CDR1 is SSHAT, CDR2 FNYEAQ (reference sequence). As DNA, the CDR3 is TGTGCTAGCAGCATGGGGCAGGTACCAGATACGCAGTATTTT. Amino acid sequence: CASSMGQVPDTQYF.

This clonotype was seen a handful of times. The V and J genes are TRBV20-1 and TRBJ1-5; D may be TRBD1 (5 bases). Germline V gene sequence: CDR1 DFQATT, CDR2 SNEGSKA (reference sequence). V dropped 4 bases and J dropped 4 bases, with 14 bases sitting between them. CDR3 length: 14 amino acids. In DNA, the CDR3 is TGCAGTGCTATTTCGGTTGGGGGAAATCAGCCCCAGCATTTT. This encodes CSAISVGGNQPQHF.

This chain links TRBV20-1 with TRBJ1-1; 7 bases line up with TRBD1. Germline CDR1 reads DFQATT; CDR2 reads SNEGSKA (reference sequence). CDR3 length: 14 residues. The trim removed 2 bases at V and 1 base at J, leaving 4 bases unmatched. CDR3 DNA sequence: TGCAGTGCTAGAAGACAGGGCCCGAACACTGAAGCTTTCTTT. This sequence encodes CSARRQGPNTEAFF.

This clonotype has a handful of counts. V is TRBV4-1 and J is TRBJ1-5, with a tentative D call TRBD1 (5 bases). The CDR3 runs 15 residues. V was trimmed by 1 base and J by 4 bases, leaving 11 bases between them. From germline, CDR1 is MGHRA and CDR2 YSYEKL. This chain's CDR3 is CASSQVMAGNQPQHF. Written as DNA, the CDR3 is TGCGCCAGCAGCCAAGTGATGGCAGGGAATCAGCCCCAGCATTTT.

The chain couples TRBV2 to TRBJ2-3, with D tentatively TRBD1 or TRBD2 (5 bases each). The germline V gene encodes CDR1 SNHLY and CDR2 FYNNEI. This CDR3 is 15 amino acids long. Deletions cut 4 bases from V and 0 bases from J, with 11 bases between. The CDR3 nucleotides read TGTGCCAGCAGTGCCGGGGCCGCTAGCACAGATACGCAGTATTTT. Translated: CASSAGAASTDTQYF.

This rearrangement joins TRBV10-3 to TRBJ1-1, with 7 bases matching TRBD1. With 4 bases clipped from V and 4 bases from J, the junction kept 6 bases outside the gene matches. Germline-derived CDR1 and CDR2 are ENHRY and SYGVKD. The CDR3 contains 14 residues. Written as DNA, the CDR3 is TGTGCCATCAGTGGCGACAGGGCCCCCACTGAAGCTTTCTTT. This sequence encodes CAISGDRAPTEAFF.

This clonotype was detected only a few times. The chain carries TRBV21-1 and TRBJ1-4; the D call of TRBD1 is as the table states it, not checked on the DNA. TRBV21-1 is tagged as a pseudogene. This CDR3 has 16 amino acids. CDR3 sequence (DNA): TGTGCCAGCAGCAAATCCCTCCTTGGGCAGGGGCGAAAACTGTTTTTT. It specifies CASSKSLLGQGRKLFF.

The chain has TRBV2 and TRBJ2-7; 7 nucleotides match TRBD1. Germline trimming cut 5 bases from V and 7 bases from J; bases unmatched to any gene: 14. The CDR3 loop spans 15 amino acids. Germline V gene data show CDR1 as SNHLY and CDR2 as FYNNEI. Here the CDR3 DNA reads TGTGCCAGCAGTCTAGACAGGGTTAGACTCAATGAGCAGTACTTC. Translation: CASSLDRVRLNEQYF.

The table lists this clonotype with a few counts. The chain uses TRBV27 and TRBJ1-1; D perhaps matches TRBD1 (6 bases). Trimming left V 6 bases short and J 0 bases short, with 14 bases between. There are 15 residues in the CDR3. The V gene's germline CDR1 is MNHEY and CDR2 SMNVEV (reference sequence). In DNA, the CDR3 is TGTGCCAGCAGCTCCTTCGACAGGATGAACACTGAAGCTTTCTTT. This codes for CASSSFDRMNTEAFF.